This TCR beta chain was obtained from a study of blood T cell repertoires in COVID-19. Study overall: Acute-phase and convalescent COVID-19 samples originated in the United States, Italy and Spain. The cDNA or gDNA used as material had been derived from T cells, B-cell-depleted T cells, or PBMCs.

How the authors handled the data: For nucleated cells, counts were estimated from reference gene primer amplification. Only in-frame clones appear in the TCRdb table, and some are missing; sequencing was by immunoSEQ multiplex PCR. The DNA gave D and trimming, while V, J and clone size come from that table. This table holds approximately 100,000 clones, approximately 80% found once. Looked up from germline, CDR1 is SNHLY and CDR2 is FYNNEI. V trimming: 8 bases; J trimming: 5 bases; junction bases outside the gene matches: 11. The CDR3 consists of 15 residues. The sequence was obtained from a human donor in a cohort sampled during active COVID-19. The source material was peripheral blood. V gene TRBV2 combines with J gene TRBJ2-3; 9 bases map to TRBD2. CDR3 coding DNA: TGTGCCAGCGGCGGGGCGGGGGGGCCAATAGATACGCAGTATTTT. Its translation: CASGGAGGPIDTQYF.